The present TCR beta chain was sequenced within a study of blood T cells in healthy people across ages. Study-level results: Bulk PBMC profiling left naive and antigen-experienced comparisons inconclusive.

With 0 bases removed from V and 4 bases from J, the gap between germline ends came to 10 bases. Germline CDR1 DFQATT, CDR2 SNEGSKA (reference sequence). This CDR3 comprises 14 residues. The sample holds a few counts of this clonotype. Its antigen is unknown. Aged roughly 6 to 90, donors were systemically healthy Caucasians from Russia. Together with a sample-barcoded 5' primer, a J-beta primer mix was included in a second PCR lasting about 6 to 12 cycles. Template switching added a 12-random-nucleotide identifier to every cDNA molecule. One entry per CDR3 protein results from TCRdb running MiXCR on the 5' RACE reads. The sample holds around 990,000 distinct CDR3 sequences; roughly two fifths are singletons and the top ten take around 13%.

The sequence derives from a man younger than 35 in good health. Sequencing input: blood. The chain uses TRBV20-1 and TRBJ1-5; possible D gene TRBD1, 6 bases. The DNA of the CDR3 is TGCAGTGCTAGAGATGGGGGGCGGAATCAGCCCCAGCATTTT. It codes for CSARDGGRNQPQHF.